The rows below give T cell receptor beta chains drawn from one sample of a study of blood T cells in healthy people across ages. TCRdb re-called the 5' RACE reads through MiXCR, storing one row per CDR3 protein. The profile covers hundreds of thousands of distinct CDR3 sequences, with 40% to 50% appearing a single time and about a fifth taken by the ten largest. Sequencing was performed on blood. The receptor set was obtained from a man between 60 and 75 years old in good health. The CDR3 runs from the conserved cysteine through the conserved F or W. Each record gives: V gene, clone size, D gene, J gene, CDR3 protein, CDR3 DNA. D genes are given only for firm matches. The listing skips clone size in some rows; elsewhere it reads once, few, many or a size class.

TRBV4-3	.	TRBD2	TRBJ2-3	CASSQDARTSGGGDTQYF	TGCGCCAGCAGCCAAGATGCCCGGACTAGCGGGGGCGGAGATACGCAGTATTTT
TRBV5-1	few	.	TRBJ2-7	CASSLFLGTRTASYEQYF	TGCGCCAGCAGCTTGTTCTTGGGCACCCGAACAGCCAGCTACGAGCAGTACTTC
TRBV12-3/TRBV12-4	few	.	TRBJ1-4	CASSLVRTARTNEKLFF	TGTGCCAGCAGTTTAGTGAGGACAGCGAGAACTAATGAAAAACTGTTTTTT
TRBV15	.	TRBD1	TRBJ1-5	CATSKDRDQPQHF	TGTGCCACCAGCAAGGACAGGGATCAGCCCCAGCATTTT
TRBV20-1	.	TRBD2	TRBJ2-3	CSAIGTSGDETSTDTQYF	TGCAGTGCTATCGGGACTAGCGGGGATGAGACTAGCACAGATACGCAGTATTTT
TRBV5-1	few	.	TRBJ2-1	CASSPRGLYSYNEQFF	TGCGCCAGCAGCCCACGAGGACTCTACTCCTACAATGAGCAGTTCTTC
TRBV20-1	.	.	TRBJ2-4	CSARAPLGEQYF	TGCAGTGCTAGAGCCCCCTTGGGGGAGCAGTACTTC
TRBV4-1	.	TRBD2	TRBJ2-2	CASGLAGAWHTGELFF	TGCGCCAGCGGACTAGCGGGGGCCTGGCACACCGGGGAGCTGTTTTTT
TRBV20-1	.	.	TRBJ2-7	CSASEGKRIYEQYF	TGCAGTGCTTCTGAAGGGAAGAGAATCTACGAGCAGTACTTC
TRBV7-9	.	TRBD2	TRBJ2-7	CASSLTSGTNEQYF	TGTGCCAGCAGCCTTACTAGCGGGACCAACGAGCAGTACTTC
TRBV7-9	.	.	TRBJ1-4	CASSLAGGEEKLFF	TGTGCCAGCAGCTTAGCGGGCGGGGAGGAAAAACTGTTTTTT
TRBV3-1	.	.	TRBJ1-1	CATGDLDTEAFF	TGTGCCACCGGGGATTTGGACACTGAAGCTTTCTTT
TRBV13	few	.	TRBJ2-7	CIKRDSSYEQYF	TGTATCAAGCGGGACAGCTCCTACGAGCAGTACTTC
TRBV7-2	.	TRBD1	TRBJ1-4	CASSLSFYGQGNEKLFF	TGTGCCAGCAGCTTAAGTTTCTATGGACAGGGAAATGAAAAACTGTTTTTT
TRBV6-5	.	TRBD2	TRBJ2-4	CASSSPGREAKNIQYF	TGTGCCAGCAGTTCCCCCGGGCGGGAGGCCAAAAACATTCAGTACTTC
TRBV9	few	TRBD1	TRBJ2-7	CASSGGPGGSSYEQYF	TGTGCCAGCAGCGGGGGCCCAGGGGGAAGCTCCTACGAGCAGTACTTC
TRBV5-1	many	TRBD1	TRBJ2-7	CASSFGQGRSYEQYF	TGCGCCAGCAGCTTCGGACAGGGGCGTTCCTACGAGCAGTACTTC
TRBV6-5	.	.	TRBJ1-2	CASSQQGSYGYTF	TGTGCCAGCAGTCAACAGGGATCCTATGGCTACACCTTC
TRBV9	few	TRBD2	TRBJ2-5	CASSVGGLTQETQYF	TGTGCCAGCAGCGTAGGGGGACTAACCCAAGAGACCCAGTACTTC
TRBV13	.	.	TRBJ2-6	CASTTRGSGANVLTF	TGTGCCAGCACCACTAGGGGGTCTGGGGCCAACGTCCTGACTTTC
TRBV29-1	few	TRBD1	TRBJ1-1	CSAGGTGGTEAFF	TGCAGCGCCGGAGGGACAGGCGGCACTGAAGCTTTCTTT
TRBV12-3/TRBV12-4	.	.	TRBJ2-7	CASSFPDRYEQYF	TGTGCCAGCAGTTTCCCCGACAGGTACGAGCAGTACTTC
TRBV5-1	.	.	TRBJ1-6	CASSLDGGPNSPLHF	TGCGCCAGCAGCTTGGACGGGGGACCAAATTCACCCCTCCACTTT
TRBV14	.	.	TRBJ2-3	CASSPLGNTYTDTQYF	TGTGCCAGCAGCCCCTTGGGCAACACCTACACAGATACGCAGTATTTT
TRBV6-1	.	TRBD1	TRBJ2-7	CASSEPGRDRWDEQYF	TGTGCCAGCAGTGAACCCGGAAGGGACAGGTGGGACGAGCAGTACTTC
TRBV20-1	.	TRBD2	TRBJ2-1	CSARTSGGSSYNEQFF	TGCAGTGCTCGGACTAGCGGGGGAAGCTCCTACAATGAGCAGTTCTTC
TRBV4-2	.	.	TRBJ2-1	CASTPAGRARGNEQFF	TGTGCCAGCACCCCCGCCGGGAGGGCCAGGGGGAATGAGCAGTTCTTC
TRBV27	.	TRBD1	TRBJ2-7	CASSHPPRTGNYEQYF	TGTGCCAGCAGTCATCCCCCGAGGACAGGGAACTACGAGCAGTACTTC
TRBV10-3	few	TRBD2	TRBJ2-3	CAISLGTTNTDTQYF	TGTGCCATCAGTTTGGGGACTACGAACACAGATACGCAGTATTTT
TRBV9	.	TRBD2	TRBJ2-3	CASGSGGAHTQYF	TGTGCCAGCGGGAGCGGGGGGGCCCATACGCAGTATTTT
TRBV20-1	.	.	TRBJ1-6	CSAGSSPLHF	TGCAGCGCGGGGAGTTCACCCCTCCACTTT
TRBV29-1	.	.	TRBJ2-5	CSVEAGLETQYF	TGCAGCGTTGAAGCGGGGTTGGAGACCCAGTACTTC
TRBV7-2	.	.	TRBJ2-7	CASSQAPRRREQYF	TGTGCCAGCAGTCAGGCCCCGCGCAGGCGCGAGCAGTACTTC
TRBV29-1	.	.	TRBJ2-7	CSVARGRDGSYEQYF	TGCAGCGTTGCCAGGGGCAGGGATGGGTCCTACGAGCAGTACTTC
TRBV9	.	TRBD1	TRBJ2-1	CASSVHTGVGEQFF	TGTGCCAGCAGCGTACACACAGGGGTTGGTGAGCAGTTCTTC
TRBV30	once	TRBD1	TRBJ2-1	CAWSATGALSYNEQFF	TGTGCCTGGAGTGCCACAGGGGCCCTCTCCTACAATGAGCAGTTCTTC
TRBV7-8	.	.	TRBJ2-5	CASSLVGSTVETQYF	TGTGCCAGCAGCCTCGTCGGGTCTACGGTGGAGACCCAGTACTTC
TRBV7-9	.	.	TRBJ1-2	CAGERGAPNYGYTF	TGTGCTGGCGAGAGGGGGGCCCCTAACTATGGCTACACCTTC
TRBV3-1	.	TRBD1	TRBJ1-1	CASSQVRGLSMNTEAFF	TGTGCCAGCAGCCAAGTCAGGGGGTTGTCCATGAACACTGAAGCTTTCTTT
TRBV7-2	few	TRBD1	TRBJ2-7	CASSLGQKNYYEQYF	TGTGCCAGCAGCTTGGGACAGAAAAATTACTACGAGCAGTACTTC
TRBV15	.	.	TRBJ2-7	CATSRDRQGSEQYF	TGTGCCACCAGCAGAGATAGGCAGGGGAGCGAGCAGTACTTC
TRBV11-2	few	TRBD1	TRBJ2-7	CASSVGQPGEQYF	TGTGCCAGCAGCGTGGGACAGCCGGGCGAGCAGTACTTC
TRBV10-3	few	.	TRBJ1-5	CAISYGSDGNQPQHF	TGTGCCATTTCGTACGGGTCGGACGGCAATCAGCCCCAGCATTTT
TRBV28	.	TRBD1	TRBJ1-1	CASTLRGGQALTVAFF	TGTGCCAGCACCTTAAGAGGGGGACAGGCGCTCACTGTAGCTTTCTTT
TRBV29-1	many	.	TRBJ1-2	CSVESLGGYTF	TGCAGCGTTGAGAGCCTCGGGGGCTACACCTTC
TRBV12-3/TRBV12-4	.	TRBD2	TRBJ2-3	CAGSSGSADTQYF	TGTGCCGGCAGTAGCGGGAGCGCAGATACGCAGTATTTT
TRBV9	few	TRBD1	TRBJ1-2	CASSPTGGASGYTF	TGTGCCAGCAGCCCGACAGGGGGCGCGTCGGGCTACACCTTC
TRBV10-1	.	.	TRBJ2-3	CASSDPGRDTQYF	TGCGCCAGCAGTGACCCAGGACGAGATACGCAGTATTTT
TRBV5-1	.	TRBD2	TRBJ2-1	CASSLERGAYNEQFF	TGCGCCAGCAGCTTGGAGCGGGGGGCTTACAATGAGCAGTTCTTC
TRBV20-1	.	.	TRBJ1-5	CSAIGGARGQPQHF	TGCAGTGCCATAGGGGGGGCGCGAGGCCAGCCCCAGCATTTT
TRBV7-9	.	.	TRBJ2-7	CASSRPGGYNEQYF	TGTGCCAGCAGCCGGCCAGGGGGGTACAATGAGCAGTACTTC
TRBV20-1	.	TRBD1	TRBJ2-3	CSVGTGGGTQYF	TGCAGTGTTGGGACAGGGGGAGGTACGCAGTATTTT
TRBV5-1	.	TRBD1	TRBJ1-4	CASSLNRGRQGEKLFF	TGCGCCAGCAGCTTGAACAGGGGGCGGCAGGGCGAAAAACTGTTTTTT